A selection of T cell receptor beta chains follows, all from one sample in a study of response to subunit inactivated influenza vaccine. From the RT-PCR reads, TCRdb called clonotypes with MiXCR, one entry per CDR3 protein. This sample has around 530,000 distinct CDR3 sequences, with more than 15% found just once. The starting material was CD4+ T cells sorted from PBMCs, obtained 23 months after vaccination. These receptor sequences come from a man between 50 and 69 years old who received an inactivated influenza vaccine. Both conserved end residues are part of each CDR3. The D gene is left open where the match is weak. Not every row has a clone size; where given, it reads once, few, many or a size class.

TRBV12-3/TRBV12-4	-	TRBJ2-4	-	CASSPEDRGKNIQYF	TGTGCCAGCAGCCCAGAGGACAGAGGCAAAAACATTCAGTACTTC
TRBV27	TRBD1	TRBJ2-2	-	CASRRQGGGELFF	TGTGCCAGCAGACGACAGGGTGGCGGGGAGCTGTTTTTT
TRBV5-1	TRBD2	TRBJ2-7	-	CASSLTSGRAPNEQYF	TGCGCCAGCAGCTTAACTAGCGGGAGGGCCCCCAACGAGCAGTACTTC
TRBV3-1	TRBD1	TRBJ1-1	-	CASSQATGFPLAEAFF	TGTGCCAGCAGCCAAGCGACAGGGTTTCCTTTGGCTGAAGCTTTCTTT
TRBV6-5	-	TRBJ1-2	few	CASSYPDLRHGYTF	TGTGCCAGCAGTTACCCCGACTTGAGGCATGGCTACACCTTC
TRBV5-1	-	TRBJ2-5	many	CASSPPGSQETQYF	TGCGCCAGCAGCCCTCCGGGAAGCCAAGAGACCCAGTACTTC
TRBV4-3	-	TRBJ2-7	-	CASSQDRGFGQYF	TGCGCCAGCAGCCAAGATCGGGGATTTGGGCAGTACTTC
TRBV10-3	-	TRBJ1-5	many	CAISESGTVPQHF	TGTGCCATCAGTGAGTCTGGGACCGTGCCCCAGCATTTT
TRBV10-3	-	TRBJ2-7	-	CAISGLSGPYEQYF	TGTGCCATCAGTGGATTGTCAGGACCATACGAGCAGTACTTC
TRBV3-1	TRBD1	TRBJ2-5	few	CASSPRQGRQETQYF	TGTGCCAGCAGCCCTCGACAGGGGAGGCAAGAGACCCAGTACTTC
TRBV15	TRBD1	TRBJ2-7	few	CATSREDRAYYEQYF	TGTGCCACCAGCAGGGAGGACAGGGCTTACTACGAGCAGTACTTC
TRBV5-5	-	TRBJ1-6	-	CASSLGEWGRASSLHF	TGTGCCAGCAGCCTGGGGGAGTGGGGGCGCGCATCATCCCTCCACTTT
TRBV7-9	-	TRBJ2-1	-	CASSSFGQTSYNEQFF	TGTGCCAGCAGCTCCTTTGGACAGACTTCCTACAATGAGCAGTTCTTC
TRBV11-2	-	TRBJ1-6	few	CASSPAGQGNSPLHF	TGTGCCAGCAGCCCAGCCGGCCAGGGGAATTCACCCCTCCACTTT
TRBV4-2	-	TRBJ2-4	few	CASSQGGAQNIQYF	TGTGCCAGCAGCCAAGGCGGGGCCCAAAACATTCAGTACTTC
TRBV12-3/TRBV12-4	TRBD2	TRBJ2-1	-	CASASSGEPYNEQFF	TGTGCCAGCGCCTCTAGCGGGGAACCGTACAATGAGCAGTTCTTC
TRBV5-5	-	TRBJ1-1	once	CASGSGLVTEAFF	TGTGCCAGCGGCTCGGGGCTGGTCACTGAAGCTTTCTTT
TRBV6-2/TRBV6-3	-	TRBJ2-2	-	CASIRGTTNTGELFF	TGTGCCAGCATTCGCGGGACAACGAACACCGGGGAGCTGTTTTTT
TRBV6-5	TRBD1	TRBJ1-5	few	CASSYGQANQPQHF	TGTGCCAGCAGTTATGGACAGGCCAATCAGCCCCAGCATTTT
TRBV3-1	-	TRBJ2-1	many	CASSVYGFKNEQFF	TGTGCCAGCAGTGTTTACGGATTTAAGAATGAGCAGTTCTTC
TRBV11-3	-	TRBJ2-1	-	CASSLDRTSHEEFF	TGTGCCAGCAGCTTAGATCGCACTAGCCATGAAGAGTTCTTC
TRBV10-3	TRBD1	TRBJ1-2	few	CAAETGVHGYTF	TGTGCCGCCGAAACAGGGGTGCATGGCTACACCTTC
TRBV4-2	TRBD2	TRBJ2-1	many	CASSLGTSRTNEQFF	TGTGCCAGCAGCCTCGGGACTAGCAGAACCAATGAGCAGTTCTTC
TRBV11-2	-	TRBJ2-5	few	CASSLDPQTQETQYF	TGTGCCAGCAGCTTAGATCCTCAGACACAAGAGACCCAGTACTTC
TRBV9	-	TRBJ2-5	few	CASSVDNPGTQYF	TGTGCCAGCAGCGTAGATAATCCCGGGACCCAGTACTTC
TRBV6-2/TRBV6-3	-	TRBJ2-7	few	CASSPGTALWESNEQYF	TGTGCCAGCAGCCCTGGCACCGCGTTGTGGGAGTCCAACGAGCAGTACTTC
TRBV11-3	-	TRBJ2-3	few	CASSKMGFGTDTQYF	TGTGCCAGCAGCAAGATGGGGTTTGGCACAGATACGCAGTATTTT
TRBV7-9	TRBD1	TRBJ2-2	few	CASEGQGATGELFF	TGTGCCAGTGAGGGACAGGGGGCCACCGGGGAGCTGTTTTTT
TRBV20-1	TRBD2	TRBJ2-3	-	CSVRSRGGGDLTDTQYF	TGCAGTGTCAGATCGAGGGGCGGGGGAGATCTTACAGATACGCAGTATTTT
TRBV7-9	-	TRBJ2-5	few	CASSLFLQGRETQYF	TGTGCCAGCAGCTTATTTCTCCAGGGAAGGGAGACCCAGTACTTC
TRBV15	-	TRBJ1-2	few	CATSRGEGDYGYTF	TGTGCCACCAGCAGAGGAGAGGGGGACTATGGCTACACCTTC
TRBV12-3/TRBV12-4	-	TRBJ2-7	few	CASRIGGTTGEQYF	TGTGCCAGCAGGATAGGAGGGACCACCGGCGAGCAGTACTTC
TRBV11-2	TRBD2	TRBJ2-1	-	CASSLGRLAGGTYNEQFF	TGTGCCAGCAGCTTGGGGAGACTAGCGGGGGGGACCTACAATGAGCAGTTCTTC
TRBV4-2	-	TRBJ2-7	few	CASSPSEGHEQYF	TGTGCCAGCAGCCCCTCCGAGGGCCACGAGCAGTACTTC
TRBV20-1	-	TRBJ2-3	-	CSARDRLGRDGTDTQYF	TGCAGTGCTAGAGATAGGTTGGGCAGGGATGGCACAGATACGCAGTATTTT
TRBV7-2	-	TRBJ1-5	-	CASSSYRDQPQHF	TGTGCCAGCAGCTCATACAGGGATCAGCCCCAGCATTTT
TRBV5-1	-	TRBJ1-1	many	CASSSKGGTEAFF	TGCGCCAGCAGCTCTAAAGGGGGGACTGAAGCTTTCTTT
TRBV24-1	TRBD1	TRBJ2-2	-	CATSEAGTVPPGELFF	TGTGCCACCAGTGAGGCCGGGACAGTACCCCCCGGGGAGCTGTTTTTT
TRBV3-1	-	TRBJ2-7	-	CASSQDWEVPTYEQYF	TGTGCCAGCAGCCAAGATTGGGAAGTACCCACCTACGAGCAGTACTTC
TRBV2	-	TRBJ2-7	few	CASSAVAAEQYF	TGTGCCAGCAGTGCCGTGGCGGCAGAGCAGTACTTC
TRBV3-1	-	TRBJ2-2	few	CASSPGAPGELFF	TGTGCCAGCAGCCCCGGGGCTCCCGGGGAGCTGTTTTTT
TRBV20-1	TRBD2	TRBJ2-3	-	CSASGGDTQYF	TGCAGTGCCAGCGGGGGTGATACGCAGTATTTT
TRBV15	-	TRBJ2-2	few	CATSRDRGRENTGELFF	TGTGCCACCAGCAGAGATAGAGGCAGGGAGAACACCGGGGAGCTGTTTTTT
TRBV12-3/TRBV12-4	TRBD2	TRBJ2-2	-	CASTRGTSGGTGELFF	TGTGCCAGCACCCGTGGGACTAGCGGGGGGACCGGGGAGCTGTTTTTT
TRBV6-5	-	TRBJ1-1	once	CASSYQWTAEAFF	TGTGCCAGCAGTTACCAATGGACTGCTGAAGCTTTCTTT
TRBV12-3/TRBV12-4	-	TRBJ1-5	few	CASSFGTRLGQPQHF	TGTGCCAGCAGTTTTGGTACCAGGTTGGGACAGCCCCAGCATTTT
TRBV5-5	-	TRBJ2-7	-	CASSSPQPGSSYEQYF	TGTGCCAGCAGCTCCCCGCAGCCCGGGAGTAGTTACGAGCAGTACTTC
TRBV12-3/TRBV12-4	-	TRBJ2-1	-	CASSLSQGRVYEQFF	TGTGCCAGCAGTTTATCCCAGGGGAGGGTTTATGAGCAGTTCTTC
TRBV4-1	-	TRBJ1-2	many	CASSPWDTANYGYTF	TGCGCCAGCAGTCCGTGGGACACGGCTAACTATGGCTACACCTTC
TRBV28	TRBD2	TRBJ2-1	many	CASRWTSGDNEQFF	TGTGCCAGCAGGTGGACTAGCGGTGACAATGAGCAGTTCTTC
TRBV5-8	-	TRBJ1-3	-	CASSLVVSSSGNTIYF	TGTGCCAGCAGCTTGGTTGTAAGCAGCTCTGGAAACACCATATATTTT
TRBV20-1	TRBD2	TRBJ2-1	many	CSARPLAGRYNEQFF	TGCAGTGCTAGACCACTAGCGGGGAGATACAATGAGCAGTTCTTC
TRBV4-2	-	TRBJ2-1	many	CASSHLPVGGDNEQFF	TGTGCCAGCAGCCACCTACCAGTTGGTGGGGACAATGAGCAGTTCTTC
TRBV11-2	-	TRBJ2-7	many	CASSLDRYWTYEQYF	TGTGCCAGCAGCTTAGATCGATATTGGACCTACGAGCAGTACTTC